This TCR beta chain was found in a study of cytomegalovirus exposure and HLA in healthy donors. This clone appeared once. Amplification used 60 Vbeta primers and 13 Jbeta primers. Some clones are missing from TCRdb's copy, which holds only in-frame ones; the method was immunoSEQ multiplex PCR. This table has tens of thousands of clones, 78% appearing once. CDR1 is MDHEN, CDR2 SYDVKM, per germline. The V segment lost 4 bases and the J segment 6 bases; nucleotides outside the gene matches: 9. The CDR3 spans 15 residues. Material: PBMCs. The clonotype was recovered from a male donor in good health and CMV-seropositive. The genes are TRBV28 and TRBJ1-5; TRBD1 matches at 7 bases. CDR3 residues: CASSSRQGGVQPQHF. The CDR3 DNA reads as TGTGCCAGCAGTTCACGGCAGGGGGGAGTTCAGCCCCAGCATTTT. The full variable domain, in which reference TRBV28 and TRBJ1-5 provide the parts outside the CDR3, is DVKVTQSSRYLVKRTGEKVFLECVQDMDHENMFWYRQDPGLGLRLIYFSYDVKMKEKGDIPEGYSVSREKKERFSLILESASTNQTSMYLCASSSRQGGVQPQHFGDGTRLSIL.